A selection of T cell receptor beta chains follows, all from one sample in a study of OX40 agonist ivuxolimab in advanced cancers. Sequencing was performed with immunoSEQ multiplex PCR; in TCRdb, only in-frame clones are kept and a portion is missing. The data show approximately 60,000 clones, more than 90% seen once. This specimen consisted of CD4+ or CD8+ T cells sorted from blood, obtained in a trial of the OX40 agonist ivuxolimab. The source of these receptors is an adult with an advanced solid tumor such as melanoma, head and neck, liver or kidney cancer. CDR3s include the opening cysteine and the closing phenylalanine or tryptophan. Each record gives: J gene, clone size, V gene, D gene, CDR3 DNA, CDR3 protein. A D gene is named only where the DNA matches it firmly. Part of the rows lack a size; the others show once, few, many or a class for expanded clones.

>TRBJ1-1|few|TRBV29-1|TRBD1
TGCAGCGTGACAGGGAGGACTGAAGCTTTCTTT
CSVTGRTEAFF
>TRBJ1-5|NA|TRBV14|TRBD1
TGTGCCAGCAGCCTAAGACAGGGGATTATAGATCAGCCCCAGCATTTT
CASSLRQGIIDQPQHF
>TRBJ2-1|NA|TRBV18|NA
TGTGCCAGCTCTAAGGTAGATGAGCAGTTCTTC
CASSKVDEQFF
>TRBJ1-2|NA|TRBV4-2|NA
TGTGCCAGCAGCCAGGCGGGAGCTAACTATGGCTACACCTTC
CASSQAGANYGYTF
>TRBJ1-1|NA|TRBV5-1|NA
TGCGCCAGCAGCACCGAACCCGGGACCACTGAAGCTTTCTTT
CASSTEPGTTEAFF
>TRBJ2-1|NA|TRBV6-1|NA
TGTGCCAGCAGTGCAGCCAGCGGTTACAATGAGCAGTTCTTC
CASSAASGYNEQFF
>TRBJ2-1|NA|TRBV19|TRBD2
TGTGCCAGTAGTCGAGGAGCGGGGTACAATGAGCAGTTCTTC
CASSRGAGYNEQFF
>TRBJ2-2|NA|TRBV11-2|NA
TGTGCCAGCGTGAGGGTTGCCGGGGAGCTGTTTTTT
CASVRVAGELFF
>TRBJ1-2|NA|TRBV7-9|TRBD1
TGTGCCAGTACGACAGGGGAAGGGCTCTCTGGCGGCTACACCTTC
CASTTGEGLSGGYTF
>TRBJ2-5|NA|TRBV7-9|NA
TGTGCCAGCAGCTTAAACAGAGGACAAGAGACCCAGTACTTC
CASSLNRGQETQYF
>TRBJ1-4|once|TRBV19|TRBD1
TGTGCCAGTAGAACCACCGGGACAGTTAATGAAAAACTGTTTTTT
CASRTTGTVNEKLFF
>TRBJ2-5|NA|TRBV6-5|TRBD2
TGTGCCAGCAGTTACTCAACCCTGGGGGGGGAGACCCAGTACTTC
CASSYSTLGGETQYF
>TRBJ1-2|once|TRBV5-1|NA
TGCGCCAGCAGCTTTACCGGGACACATAACTATGGCTACACCTTC
CASSFTGTHNYGYTF
>TRBJ1-2|NA|TRBV6-5|NA
TGTGCCAGCGAAGGGGGGAACTATGGCTACACCTTC
CASEGGNYGYTF
>TRBJ1-2|once|TRBV19|TRBD1
TGTGCCAGTAGTACCCAAGAAGGGACAGGGTATGGCTACACCTTC
CASSTQEGTGYGYTF
>TRBJ2-2|NA|TRBV19|NA
TGTGCCAGTAGTCTCCTGGCGGGGCTGACCGGGGAGCTGTTTTTT
CASSLLAGLTGELFF
>TRBJ2-2|NA|TRBV7-9|NA
TGTGCCAGCAGCTTAGGGGCGAGCCCCGGGGAGCTGTTTTTT
CASSLGASPGELFF
>TRBJ1-5|NA|TRBV2|TRBD1
TGTGCCAGCAGTGAGTCAGGGGGTGATCAGCCCCAGCATTTT
CASSESGGDQPQHF
>TRBJ1-2|once|TRBV4-2|TRBD1
TGTGCCAGCAGCCAAGTAGGAGCGACAGGGCGAGGAAATCGAGGGGGACCCCAGTATGGCTACACCTTC
CASSQVGATGRGNRGGPQYGYTF
>TRBJ1-4|NA|TRBV4-1|TRBD1
TGCGCCAGCAGCCAAGGCTCTTACAGGGGGGTCGAGACCAAAAAACTGTTTTTT
CASSQGSYRGVETKKLFF
>TRBJ2-7|NA|TRBV11-3|NA
TGTGCCAGCAGCTCCCCGGCCAATTCCTACGAGCAGTACTTC
CASSSPANSYEQYF
>TRBJ2-1|NA|TRBV5-3|TRBD2
TGTGCCAGAAGCTATTTCGAAACGAGGGAGGGCTGTAATGAGCAGTTCTTC
CARSYFETREGCNEQFF
>TRBJ2-1|NA|TRBV5-8|TRBD1
TGTGCCAGCAGCCACAGGGGGTCCACCTACAATGAGCAGTTCTTC
CASSHRGSTYNEQFF
>TRBJ1-2|NA|TRBV5-1|NA
TGCGCCAGCAGCTTGGATGGGGTGGGCTACACCTTC
CASSLDGVGYTF
>TRBJ2-7|NA|TRBV6-1|NA
TGTGCCAGCAGTGGACAGGTACCCTCCTACGAGCAGTACTTC
CASSGQVPSYEQYF
>TRBJ2-7|NA|TRBV9|NA
TGTGCCAGCAGCGTAGCCCCAGACACCTACGAGCAGTACTTC
CASSVAPDTYEQYF
>TRBJ1-5|NA|TRBV10-3|NA
TGTGCCATCAGTGCTGACAGTGATAGCAATCAGCCCCAGCATTTT
CAISADSDSNQPQHF
>TRBJ1-5|NA|TRBV19|NA
TGTGCCAGTGCAGACACTAGCAATCAGCCCCAGCATTTT
CASADTSNQPQHF
>TRBJ2-1|once|TRBV7-6|TRBD2
TGTGCCAGCAGCTTACTAGCGGGATCAAGGAATGAGCAGTTCTTC
CASSLLAGSRNEQFF
>TRBJ2-2|NA|TRBV18|NA
TGTGCCAGCTCACCACCGGGGACCGGGGAGCTGTTTTTT
CASSPPGTGELFF
>TRBJ2-5|NA|TRBV5-6|TRBD2
TGTGCCAGCAGCTTGGGTCCAGCGGGAGCGTTCCAAGAGACCCAGTACTTC
CASSLGPAGAFQETQYF
>TRBJ1-4|NA|TRBV6-1|TRBD1
TGTGCCAGCAGTCGGGACAGGGTAGATGAAAAACTGTTTTTT
CASSRDRVDEKLFF
>TRBJ2-2|once|TRBV7-9|TRBD2
TGTGCCATCCCCTTATCCCAAAGGACTAGCGGGTACACCGGGGAGCTGTTTTTT
CAIPLSQRTSGYTGELFF
>TRBJ1-5|few|TRBV6-5|NA
TGTGCCAGCAGTTACTCGAGGGGAGGAGATCAGCCCCAGCATTTT
CASSYSRGGDQPQHF
>TRBJ2-5|NA|TRBV19|NA
TGTGCCAGTAGTATAGTTAGGGACCAAGAGACCCAGTACTTC
CASSIVRDQETQYF
>TRBJ1-1|NA|TRBV27|NA
TGTGCCAGCATGGGACGGTGGAACACTGAAGCTTTCTTT
CASMGRWNTEAFF
>TRBJ2-5|once|TRBV19|TRBD2
TGTGCCAGTAGTACTAGCGGCCAAGAGACCCAGTACTTC
CASSTSGQETQYF
>TRBJ2-1|NA|TRBV11-2|NA
TGTGCCAGCAGCTCCAGAATTAGCTCCTACAATGAGCAGTTCTTC
CASSSRISSYNEQFF
>TRBJ2-7|NA|TRBV11-3|TRBD1
TGTGCCAGCAGCTTAGACGGGACAGGGGAGGACGAGCAGTACTTC
CASSLDGTGEDEQYF
>TRBJ1-1|NA|TRBV6-5|NA
TGTGCCAGCAGTTGGTTGGGGCCCGACACTGAAGCTTTCTTT
CASSWLGPDTEAFF
>TRBJ2-3|NA|TRBV21-1|NA
TGTGCCAGCAGCAAACTAGCGGGGGACCGCACAGATACGCAGTATTTT
CASSKLAGDRTDTQYF
>TRBJ1-1|NA|TRBV18|NA
TGTGCCAGCTCACCAAAAGGTTCCGGGTACACTGAAGCTTTCTTT
CASSPKGSGYTEAFF
>TRBJ2-5|NA|TRBV5-6|NA
TGTGCCAGCAGCTTAGCGGCTGGCCAAGAGACCCAGTACTTC
CASSLAAGQETQYF
>TRBJ2-5|NA|TRBV11-1|NA
TGTGCCAGCAGCCCCCCGGGGGGCAGAGGGGAGACCCAGTACTTC
CASSPPGGRGETQYF
>TRBJ2-5|once|TRBV7-9|NA
TGTGCCAGCAGCAGGGAAGAGACCCAGTACTTC
CASSREETQYF
>TRBJ2-5|NA|TRBV9|TRBD2
TGTGCCAGCAGCGTAGGTCCGGTAGCGGGGGGACAAGAGACCCAGTACTTC
CASSVGPVAGGQETQYF
>TRBJ1-2|NA|TRBV6-1|NA
TGTGCCAGCAGTGAGGTCCACACGGGCTATGGCTACACCTTC
CASSEVHTGYGYTF
>TRBJ1-5|NA|TRBV5-1|NA
TGCGCCAGCAGCCCGTCGGACAGCCACAATCAGCCCCAGCATTTT
CASSPSDSHNQPQHF
>TRBJ1-4|NA|TRBV7-9|TRBD1
TGTGCCAGCAGCTCGGGGACAGCTAATGAAAAACTGTTTTTT
CASSSGTANEKLFF
>TRBJ2-3|few|TRBV11-2|TRBD1
TGTGCCAGCAGCCCTACAGGGGCGGGCGCAGATACGCAGTATTTT
CASSPTGAGADTQYF
>TRBJ1-2|NA|TRBV6-1|NA
TGTGCCGTTAGGGTGAACTATGGCTACACCTTC
CAVRVNYGYTF
>TRBJ2-1|NA|TRBV18|NA
TGTGCCAGCTCACCGGGGACAGGTAGGGAGGGTGAGCAGTTCTTC
CASSPGTGREGEQFF
>TRBJ2-1|few|TRBV6-1|TRBD1
TGTGCCAGCGCGGTACAGGGGCCGCCCTACAATGAGCAGTTCTTC
CASAVQGPPYNEQFF
>TRBJ1-5|NA|TRBV7-2|NA
TGTGCCAGCAGCTTATGGACCGCAGATCAGCCCCAGCATTTT
CASSLWTADQPQHF
>TRBJ2-7|NA|TRBV30|TRBD1
TGTGCCTGGAGTGCCGGGACAGGGATCCACGAGCAGTACTTC
CAWSAGTGIHEQYF
>TRBJ1-2|once|TRBV9|TRBD1
TGTGCCAGCAGCGTAGACCGGACAGGGGCTGGCTATGGCTACACCTTC
CASSVDRTGAGYGYTF
>TRBJ2-1|once|TRBV7-2|TRBD2
TGTGCCAGCAGCCTGACTAGCGGGGGGCCTTATGAGCAGTTCTTC
CASSLTSGGPYEQFF
>TRBJ1-2|NA|TRBV5-4|TRBD1
TGTGCCAGCAGCACGGGACAGGGAAGCGTCTATGGCTACACCTTC
CASSTGQGSVYGYTF
>TRBJ2-7|NA|TRBV18|NA
TGTGCCAGCTCACCACCGTGGGAGCCCCACGAGCAGTACTTC
CASSPPWEPHEQYF